Below are 32 T cell receptor beta chains sequenced from a single sample in a study of T cell repertoires in cytomegalovirus infection. TCRdb passed the reads through MiXCR, listing each CDR3 protein once. The data contain 450,000 to 650,000 distinct CDR3 sequences, around 27% of them singletons. The sample comprised PBMCs. These receptors originate from a human donor in good health (CMV status not recorded). Some clones in this sample may be carry-over from other donors' samples.

The chain joins TRBV11-1 to TRBJ1-1; TRBD1 matches at 7 bases. V shed 5 bases, J shed 2 bases, and the junction held 8 bases outside the gene matches. This CDR3 has 15 residues. CDR1 SGHAT and CDR2 FQDESV come from the germline V gene (reference sequence). The CDR3 bases are TGTGCCAGCAGCCTCCCAGGGGACAGCAACACTGAAGCTTTCTTT. Its translation: CASSLPGDSNTEAFF.

This clonotype was picked up one time. A much larger clone sits a single nucleotide away, making a read error possible. The chain combines TRBV7-2 with TRBJ2-1, with 7 positions matching TRBD2. The CDR3 totals 18 residues. V was clipped by 5 bases and J by 4 bases; unmatched bases: 17. Germline assignment: CDR1 SGHTA and CDR2 FQGNSA. CDR3 protein: CASSLRPGLVERYNEQFF. CDR3 coding DNA: TGTGCCAGCAGCCTTAGACCCGGACTAGTGGAAAGATACAATGAGCAGTTCTTC.

V and J are TRBV12-3 or TRBV12-4 and TRBJ2-2, with D maybe TRBD1 (5 bases). V was shortened by 2 bases and J by 1 base, with 8 bases between the two germline ends. This CDR3 spans 15 amino acids. The CDR3 reads CASSLPGKNTGELFF. CDR3 DNA sequence: TGTGCCAGCAGTTTACCAGGGAAGAACACCGGGGAGCTGTTTTTT.

The chain joins TRBV24-1 to TRBJ2-7; the D gene could be TRBD1 or TRBD2 (5 bases each). Trimming pared 7 bases from V and 7 bases from J, leaving 13 bases between. Germline V gives CDR1 KGHDR, CDR2 SFDVKD. This CDR3 has 12 residues. The CDR3 DNA reads as TGTGCCACCAGCACCAATTGGGGGGAGCAGTACTTC. This encodes CATSTNWGEQYF.

This clonotype was counted a few times. V usage is TRBV30 and J usage is TRBJ2-7; D is uncertain. CDR1 is GTSNPN, CDR2 SVGIG, per germline (reference sequence). The V and J ends lost 0 bases and 2 bases respectively, with 11 bases between them. The CDR3 totals 14 residues. CDR3 DNA sequence: TGTGCCTGGAGTGTAGTCGGTCAAACCTACGAGCAGTACGTC. Amino acids: CAWSVVGQTYEQYV.

Ten or more counts support this clonotype. The chain links TRBV12-3 or TRBV12-4 to TRBJ1-1; 9 bases agree with TRBD1. Losses at the gene ends were 5 bases for V and 12 bases for J; bases not matched to a gene: 10. The CDR3 is 13 residues long. The CDR3 loop reads CASSPGQGQGTFF. Written as DNA, the CDR3 is TGTGCCAGCAGTCCGGGACAGGGCCAAGGGACTTTCTTT.

The rearrangement joins TRBV6-8 to TRBJ2-5; possible D gene TRBD1, 5 bases. Germline V gene sequence: CDR1 MNHGY, CDR2 SAAAGT. The V gene lost 5 bases and the J gene lost 7 bases, with 14 bases spanning the gap. CDR3 length: 13 residues. The CDR3 loop is CASSQTAPGTQYF. CDR3 DNA sequence: TGTGCCAGCAGTCAGACAGCCCCGGGGACCCAGTACTTC.

This clonotype was recorded many times. The chain has TRBV7-2 and TRBJ2-3; no firm D call. CDR3 size: 14 residues. Germline V gene data show CDR1 as SGHTA and CDR2 as FQGNSA. Deletions cut 5 bases from V and 2 bases from J, with 11 bases between. The CDR3 loop reads CASSRVGLTDTQYF. The CDR3 DNA reads TGTGCCAGCAGCCGGGTCGGCCTCACAGATACGCAGTATTTT.

This clonotype was seen a handful of times. The chain joins TRBV6-1 to TRBJ2-2, with D tentatively TRBD1 or TRBD2 (5 bases each). This CDR3 has 13 residues. Deletions cut 6 bases from V and 10 bases from J, with 15 bases between. Germline V gene sequence: CDR1 MNHNS, CDR2 SASEGT. CDR3 sequence (DNA): TGTGCCAGCAGCCGACGGGGCCCTGCGGAGCTGTTTTTT. Its translation is CASSRRGPAELFF.

This clonotype showed up many times. This chain uses TRBV7-2 with TRBJ2-3, with D maybe TRBD1 (5 bases). V shed 6 bases and J shed 7 bases, with 17 bases lying between them. This CDR3 is built from 14 residues. From germline, CDR1 is SGHTA and CDR2 FQGNSA. DNA for the CDR3: TGTGCCAGCAGTTTAAAGAATGGGGCCCATACGCAGTATTTT. This encodes CASSLKNGAHTQYF.

The CDR3 bases are TGTGCCAGCAGCTTGGGGCAGGGGACGGGAAAGAGCTATGGCTACACCTTC. It translates to CASSLGQGTGKSYGYTF. This chain links TRBV5-4 with TRBJ1-2; TRBD1 is a possible D gene (6 bases). The CDR3 sequence is 17 residues long. Trimming removed 0 bases from V and 4 bases from J, with 19 bases in between. Germline V gene lookup returns CDR1 SGHNT and CDR2 YYREEE (reference sequence).

Only a few counts were recorded for this clonotype. In DNA, the CDR3 is TGTGCCAGCAGGGGCTTCCAGGAAGAGACCCAGTACTTC. Protein product: CASRGFQEETQYF. This rearrangement joins TRBV11-2 to TRBJ2-5; D is uncertain. The germline gives CDR1 SGHAT, CDR2 FQNNGV. With 6 bases removed from V and 3 bases from J, the gap between germline ends came to 11 bases. This CDR3 is 13 amino acids long.

This rearrangement joins TRBV6-5 to TRBJ1-2; D remains ambiguous. The V end lost 4 bases, the J end lost 6 bases, and 12 bases lay between the germline ends. The CDR3 contains 13 residues. Germline CDR1 is MNHEY and CDR2 is SVGAGI. The DNA of the CDR3 is TGTGCCAGCAGTTTGGACGTTGATAATGGCTACACCTTC. Amino acid sequence: CASSLDVDNGYTF.

This clonotype was found many times. The V and J genes are TRBV7-3 and TRBJ2-1; possible D gene TRBD2, 5 bases. The CDR3 loop spans 13 amino acids. V dropped 4 bases and J dropped 8 bases, with 12 bases sitting between them. Germline CDR1 SGHTA, CDR2 FQGTGA. This chain's CDR3 is CASSSPLGDEQFF. DNA for the CDR3: TGTGCCAGCAGCTCCCCTCTCGGGGATGAGCAGTTCTTC.

This clonotype was counted at least ten times. V gene TRBV7-9 combines with J gene TRBJ2-7, with TRBD1 matching 9 bases. The germline V gene has CDR1 SEHNR and CDR2 FQNEAQ (reference sequence). This CDR3 is 15 amino acids long. J was trimmed by 5 bases and V by 1 base; bases with no gene match: 6. The CDR3 protein is CASSLGTGGQHEQYF. CDR3 in DNA: TGTGCCAGCAGCTTAGGAACAGGGGGCCAGCACGAGCAGTACTTC.

The chain recombines TRBV4-1 with TRBJ2-1; D is undetermined. Germline V gives CDR1 MGHRA, CDR2 YSYEKL. Between the trimmed V and J ends, which lost 2 bases and 0 bases, there was a span of 8 bases. CDR3 size: 15 residues. DNA for the CDR3: TGCGCCAGCAGCCAATCCCAGAACTCCTACAATGAGCAGTTCTTC. It yields the protein CASSQSQNSYNEQFF.

The sample holds a few counts of this clonotype. The chain couples TRBV6-2 or TRBV6-3 to TRBJ2-7, with TRBD2 matching 7 bases. Per germline, CDR1 MNHEY and CDR2 SVGEGT. With V trimmed by 5 bases and J by 5 bases, 9 bases remained unmatched. This CDR3 has 14 residues. The CDR3 region has the DNA TGTGCCAGCAGTCAGCGGGGCAGAGCGAACGAGCAGTACGTC. This sequence encodes CASSQRGRANEQYV.

The chain combines TRBV24-1 with TRBJ2-4; D may correspond to TRBD1 or TRBD2 (5 bases each). Germline V lookup: CDR1 KGHDR, CDR2 SFDVKD. The germline V and J ends were trimmed by 4 bases and 4 bases, with 13 bases remaining between them. CDR3 length: 15 residues. The CDR3 coding sequence is TGTGCCACCAGTGACCCGGGACGGAATAAAAACATTCAGTACTTC. Its protein product is CATSDPGRNKNIQYF.

This chain connects TRBV2 to TRBJ1-5; 7 bases are shared with TRBD1. The CDR3 runs 14 residues. Unmatched junction bases numbered 5, after V lost 8 bases and J lost 1 base. Looked up from germline, CDR1 is SNHLY and CDR2 is FYNNEI. The CDR3 DNA follows: TGTGCCAGCCGACAGGGTTCGAGCAATCAGCCCCAGCATTTT. It specifies CASRQGSSNQPQHF.

The rearrangement links TRBV20-1 to TRBJ2-5; tentative D call: TRBD2 (5 bases). Trimming left V 5 bases short and J 5 bases short, with 21 bases between. This CDR3 comprises 15 residues. Germline V gives CDR1 DFQATT, CDR2 SNEGSKA (reference sequence). CDR3 sequence reads: CSARFLAPLGETQYF. The CDR3 bases are TGCAGTGCTCGATTCTTAGCGCCCCTCGGGGAGACCCAGTACTTC.

At least ten counts were recorded for this clonotype. This rearrangement joins TRBV6-1 to TRBJ2-2; D not certain. The CDR3 loop spans 13 amino acids. Germline CDR1 is MNHNS and CDR2 is SASEGT. Between the trimmed V and J ends, which lost 4 bases and 5 bases, there was a span of 8 bases. CDR3 DNA: TGTGCCAGCAGTGCCATCGGGACCGGGGAGCTGTTTTTT. Its translation is CASSAIGTGELFF.

V is TRBV7-8 and J is TRBJ1-1; D is undetermined. V was cut by 7 bases and J by 6 bases, with 6 bases left in between. The length of the CDR3 is 10 residues. CDR1 and CDR2 (germline): SGHVS, FQNEAQ. The CDR3 protein is CASKTPEAFF. The CDR3 bases are TGTGCCAGCAAGACACCTGAAGCTTTCTTT.

The CDR3 DNA is TGCGCCAGCAGCCAAGTAACAGTTTTCGGCACAGATACGCAGTATTTT. It translates to CASSQVTVFGTDTQYF. The chain joins TRBV4-1 to TRBJ2-3; D is ambiguous. Germline V gene lookup returns CDR1 MGHRA and CDR2 YSYEKL. The V and J ends lost 1 base and 1 base respectively, with 12 bases between them. The CDR3 has 16 amino acids.

This clonotype appeared a few times. This sequence joins TRBV28 and TRBJ2-7; 9 nucleotides align to TRBD1. J lost 0 bases, V lost 2 bases, and 17 bases had no gene match. The CDR3 extends over 20 amino acids. The germline V gene encodes CDR1 MDHEN and CDR2 SYDVKM. The CDR3 DNA is TGTGCCAGCAGTTTACGGTCTTTAAGTCTATGGGGACAGGGCTCCTACGAGCAGTACTTC. It is translated as CASSLRSLSLWGQGSYEQYF.

Many counts were recorded for this clonotype. This rearrangement joins TRBV7-3 to TRBJ1-3, with D unclear. The V end lost 6 bases, the J end lost 4 bases, and 10 bases lay between the germline ends. Germline-derived CDR1 and CDR2 are SGHTA and FQGTGA. The CDR3 consists of 13 residues. The CDR3 loop is CASSSAGGNTIYF. CDR3 coding DNA: TGTGCCAGCAGTTCGGCGGGAGGAAACACCATATATTTT.

In this sample, this clonotype turned up once. This rearrangement joins TRBV6-6 to TRBJ1-2, with 7 bases matching TRBD1. V shed 2 bases, J shed 3 bases, and the junction held 3 bases outside the gene matches. Germline V lookup: CDR1 MNHNY, CDR2 SVGAGI (reference sequence). CDR3 length equals 14 residues. DNA for the CDR3: TGTGCCAGCAGTTACGATGGGACAGACTATGGCTACACCTTC. Its translation is CASSYDGTDYGYTF.

This clonotype has only a few counts. This chain uses TRBV6-5 with TRBJ2-7; the D gene is possibly TRBD1 (6 bases). Trimming took 2 bases from V and 3 from J, leaving 17 bases between them. CDR3 length: 16 amino acids. The germline gives CDR1 MNHEY, CDR2 SVGAGI. The CDR3 DNA reads TGTGCCAGCAGTTACCTCAGCGGACAGATGGGCTACGAGCAGTACTTC. Translating gives CASSYLSGQMGYEQYF.

This clonotype was counted a few times. CDR3 sequence reads: CASSFRTGAEKLFF. CDR3 nucleotides: TGTGCCAGCAGCTTCCGGACAGGGGCTGAAAAACTGTTTTTT. The J gene is TRBJ1-4, the V gene TRBV7-9; 9 nucleotides match TRBD1. The CDR3 covers 14 residues. After removal of 3 bases from V and 7 bases from J, the junction contained 3 bases not matched to a gene. Germline CDR1 is SEHNR and CDR2 is FQNEAQ (reference sequence).

DNA for the CDR3: TGTGCCAGCAGCGGAACCCCCCGGTTCGGAATGTACAATGAGCAGTTCTTC. Translated, it gives CASSGTPRFGMYNEQFF. J is TRBJ2-1 and V is TRBV27; no clear D gene. This CDR3 comprises 17 residues. Germline V lookup: CDR1 MNHEY, CDR2 SMNVEV (reference sequence). Trimming removed 6 bases at V and 4 bases at J, with 22 bases between.

This clonotype was detected ten times or more. The rearrangement joins TRBV7-2 to TRBJ2-7, with D tentatively TRBD2 (6 bases). CDR1 and CDR2 from the germline V gene are SGHTA and FQGNSA. There are 14 residues in the CDR3. V lost 3 bases, J lost 3 bases, and 12 bases lay in between. The CDR3 spells CASSLRGDYYEQYF. The CDR3 bases are TGTGCCAGCAGCTTGCGGGGAGACTACTACGAGCAGTACTTC.

The chain combines TRBV6-2 or TRBV6-3 with TRBJ2-2, with TRBD1 identical over 9 bases. Germline CDR1 MNHEY, CDR2 SVGEGT. The CDR3 length is 16 residues. The V and J ends lost 6 bases and 5 bases, in that order; junction bases with no gene match: 10. Here the CDR3 reads CASRPLGTGRTGELFF. The DNA for the CDR3 is TGTGCCAGCAGGCCACTTGGGACAGGGAGAACCGGGGAGCTGTTTTTT.

The CDR3 region has the DNA TGTGCCAGCAGTAGCCCCGGACAGGGGGACTACGAGCAGTACTTC. It is translated as CASSSPGQGDYEQYF. The rearrangement links TRBV28 to TRBJ2-7; TRBD1 agrees at 10 bases. V gave up 5 bases and J gave up 3 bases; unmatched junction bases: 7. Germline V lookup: CDR1 MDHEN, CDR2 SYDVKM. The CDR3 covers 15 residues.